The 30 T cell receptor beta chains below come from one sample, sequenced in a study of control samples from healthy donors and cancer patients. The assay was immunoSEQ multiplex PCR, and TCRdb's table has in-frame clones only and misses some. The sample includes around 120,000 clones, approximately 88% of them seen just once. Sequencing was carried out using blood. The receptors originated from a man aged 35-49 years in good health.

The chain carries TRBV7-6 and TRBJ2-3, with D perhaps matching TRBD1 or TRBD2 (5 bases each). This CDR3 has 16 amino acids. Germline V gene lookup returns CDR1 SGHVS and CDR2 FNYEAQ. Trimming cost V 1 base and J 0 bases, with 11 bases left between them. CDR3 region: CASSLGGGPSTDTQYF. The CDR3 coding sequence is TGTGCCAGCAGCTTAGGGGGCGGGCCTAGCACAGATACGCAGTATTTT.

V and J are TRBV24-1 and TRBJ2-5; a weak D match, TRBD1 (6 bases). This CDR3 region has 14 residues. The V gene lost 5 bases and the J gene lost 3 bases, with 12 bases spanning the gap. Germline CDR1 is KGHDR and CDR2 is SFDVKD. DNA for the CDR3: TGTGCCACCAGTGTTACAGGGCGGAAAGAGACCCAGTACTTC. The encoded protein is CATSVTGRKETQYF.

The chain links TRBV7-7 to TRBJ2-1; 10 positions match TRBD2. From germline, CDR1 is SSHAT and CDR2 FNYEAQ (reference sequence). J gave up 6 bases and V 5 bases, and 1 base lay outside the gene matches. CDR3 length equals 13 residues. This CDR3 reads CASSPSGSNEQFF. The DNA for the CDR3 is TGTGCCAGCAGCCCTAGCGGGAGCAATGAGCAGTTCTTC.

The chain recombines TRBV11-2 with TRBJ2-1; 10 positions agree with TRBD2. Germline V gene lookup returns CDR1 SGHAT and CDR2 FQNNGV. The CDR3 contains 16 residues. V lost 5 bases, J lost 6 bases, and 10 bases stayed unmatched. CDR3 residues: CASSTVGASGGNEQFF. Written as DNA, the CDR3 is TGTGCCAGCAGCACAGTAGGGGCTAGCGGGGGCAATGAGCAGTTCTTC.

CDR3 residues: CASSPGTGTYEQYF. DNA for the CDR3: TGTGCCAGCAGCCCCGGGACAGGCACCTACGAGCAGTACTTC. The chain is built from TRBV5-6 and TRBJ2-7; 8 nucleotides align to TRBD1. The J segment lost 2 bases and the V segment lost 4 bases, leaving 5 bases of the junction unmatched. This CDR3 comprises 14 residues. CDR1 and CDR2 (germline): SGHDT, YYEEEE.

The rearrangement links TRBV7-7 to TRBJ2-2; TRBD2 matches 10 bases. The ends lost 4 bases at V and 4 bases at J; junction bases unmatched: 3. Germline V CDR1 and CDR2: SSHAT, FNYEAQ (reference sequence). The CDR3 has 15 residues. The CDR3 is CASSSLAGATGELFF. The CDR3 nucleotides are TGTGCCAGCAGCTCTCTAGCGGGGGCCACCGGGGAGCTGTTTTTT.

The rearrangement uses TRBV4-1 and TRBJ1-1, with TRBD1 matching 10 bases. The CDR3 has 15 residues. V shed 4 bases, J shed 5 bases, and the junction held 7 bases outside the gene matches. Germline V gene lookup returns CDR1 MGHRA and CDR2 YSYEKL. CDR3 nucleotides: TGCGCCAGCAGCCGAAGACGACAGGGGGCAACTGAAGCTTTCTTT. This gives the protein CASSRRRQGATEAFF.

In its sample, this clone was seen once. The chain links TRBV6-5 to TRBJ1-1; weak D call: TRBD1 (6 bases). CDR1 is MNHEY, CDR2 SVGAGI, per germline. V dropped 0 bases and J dropped 4 bases, with 12 bases sitting between them. This CDR3 comprises 15 residues. The CDR3 loop reads CASSYSRGGGTEAFF. In DNA, the CDR3 is TGTGCCAGCAGTTACTCGAGAGGGGGGGGCACTGAAGCTTTCTTT.

The V gene is TRBV5-6, the J gene TRBJ2-1, with no clear D. Trimming removed 0 bases from V and 2 bases from J, with 9 bases in between. Germline V gene sequence: CDR1 SGHDT, CDR2 YYEEEE. The CDR3 is 15 amino acids. The CDR3 loop is CASSLGPGPYNEQFF. The CDR3 DNA follows: TGTGCCAGCAGCTTGGGTCCGGGCCCCTACAATGAGCAGTTCTTC.

This clone has more than one count but fewer than ten. The chain couples TRBV4-1 to TRBJ2-6; D is ambiguous. Deletions cut 8 bases from V and 0 bases from J, with 8 bases between. This CDR3 comprises 14 residues. The V gene's germline CDR1 is MGHRA and CDR2 YSYEKL. The CDR3 here is CASESFSGANVLTF. CDR3 sequence (DNA): TGCGCCAGCGAGAGTTTCTCTGGGGCCAACGTCCTGACTTTC.

The chain couples TRBV4-1 to TRBJ1-2, with TRBD1 matching 7 bases. The junction had 4 bases not matched to a gene; V was cut back by 4 bases and J by 5 bases. Per germline, CDR1 MGHRA and CDR2 YSYEKL. This CDR3 contains 13 residues. CDR3 amino acids: CASSPDREYGYTF. The CDR3 nucleotides are TGCGCCAGCAGCCCCGACAGGGAGTATGGCTACACCTTC.

This chain links TRBV27 with TRBJ1-1; D gene ambiguous. V was trimmed by 0 bases and J by 5 bases, leaving 7 bases between them. The germline V gene encodes CDR1 MNHEY and CDR2 SMNVEV (reference sequence). This CDR3 has 13 amino acids. The CDR3 sequence is CASSLSRLTEAFF. In DNA, the CDR3 is TGTGCCAGCAGTTTATCCCGGTTGACTGAAGCTTTCTTT.

The chain combines TRBV11-2 with TRBJ2-4; D tentatively reads TRBD1 or TRBD2 (5 bases each). The germline V and J ends were trimmed by 1 base and 3 bases, with 13 bases remaining between them. There are 16 residues in the CDR3. Germline CDR1 and CDR2: SGHAT and FQNNGV. CDR3 amino acids: CASSLGGTGVKNIQYF. CDR3 coding DNA: TGTGCCAGCAGCTTAGGAGGGACGGGCGTCAAAAACATTCAGTACTTC.

Only a few counts were recorded for this clone. The chain joins TRBV7-9 to TRBJ1-2; the match to TRBD1 covers 7 bases. This CDR3 contains 14 residues. The V gene end was trimmed by 1 base and the J gene end by 8 bases; junction bases not matched to a gene: 7. Germline values: CDR1 SEHNR, CDR2 FQNEAQ (reference sequence). CDR3 amino acids: CASSLGQGTGGYTF. The CDR3 DNA follows: TGTGCCAGCAGCTTAGGACAGGGTACGGGAGGCTACACCTTC.

The chain has TRBV12-2 and TRBJ2-5; TRBD2, the D gene given by the table, was not confirmed from the DNA. TRBV12-2 is a documented pseudogene. The CDR3 loop spans 17 amino acids. The CDR3 sequence is CASRLRTSGGAWETQYF. DNA of the CDR3: TGTGCAAGTCGATTACGGACTAGCGGGGGCGCGTGGGAGACCCAGTACTTC.

In DNA form, the CDR3 reads TGTGCCAGCGGTCAAACGGCCTACTACGAGCAGTACTTC. Translated, it gives CASGQTAYYEQYF. The rearrangement uses TRBV6-5 and TRBJ2-7; D ambiguous. The V end was cut by 8 bases, the J end by 3 bases, with 14 bases between. Germline loops: CDR1 MNHEY, CDR2 SVGAGI. The CDR3 length is 13 residues.

V and J are TRBV6-2 or TRBV6-3 and TRBJ2-7; D gene uncertain. Germline CDR1 and CDR2: MNHEY and SVGEGT. The CDR3 is 12 residues long. Deletions cut 5 bases from V and 4 bases from J, with 9 bases between. CDR3 coding DNA: TGTGCCAGCAGTAGAAATCCTTACGAGCAGTACTTC. Its protein product is CASSRNPYEQYF.

Only one count was recorded for this clone. The V call is TRBV5-1, the J call TRBJ2-7; D tentatively fits TRBD1 or TRBD2 (5 bases each). The CDR3 has 11 amino acids. CDR1 is SGHRS, CDR2 YFSETQ, per germline. V was clipped by 0 bases and J by 10 bases, with 8 bases between them. The CDR3 spells CASSLGGEQYF. The CDR3 nucleotides read TGCGCCAGCAGCTTGGGAGGGGAACAGTACTTC.

The CDR3 region has the DNA TGTGCCAGCAGTGATCTCGGACAGGGGCGAGTGAACACTGAAGCTTTCTTT. Translation gives CASSDLGQGRVNTEAFF. This rearrangement joins TRBV6-1 to TRBJ1-1; TRBD1 matches 9 bases. V lost 3 bases and J lost 0; bases outside the gene matches: 8. The CDR3 extends over 17 amino acids. CDR1 and CDR2 from the germline V gene are MNHNS and SASEGT.

The chain joins TRBV11-3 to TRBJ1-4, with D hard to call. This CDR3 is built from 15 residues. Trimming pared 1 base from V and 5 bases from J, leaving 11 bases between. From germline, CDR1 is SGHNT and CDR2 YENEEA. This CDR3 is CASSLGHAINEKLFF. The DNA of the CDR3 is TGTGCCAGCAGCTTAGGACACGCCATAAATGAAAAACTGTTTTTT.

The chain recombines TRBV5-5 with TRBJ1-1; unclear D gene. There are 13 residues in the CDR3. V lost 7 bases to trimming and J lost 3 bases, with 13 bases between them. In germline, CDR1 is SGHKS, CDR2 YYEKEE (reference sequence). The CDR3 coding sequence is TGTGCCAGCTCGCGGAGGTATGACACTGAAGCTTTCTTT. It encodes CASSRRYDTEAFF.

The V gene is TRBV6-2 or TRBV6-3, the J gene TRBJ2-3, with D perhaps matching TRBD1 (6 bases). Per germline, CDR1 MNHEY and CDR2 SVGEGT. The CDR3 totals 12 residues. V was shortened by 5 bases and J by 5 bases, with 8 bases between the two germline ends. The CDR3 DNA is TGTGCCAGCAGTCAACAGGGAGATACGCAGTATTTT. Its protein product is CASSQQGDTQYF.

V usage is TRBV7-9 and J usage is TRBJ1-1, with 9 bases matching TRBD1. Germline values: CDR1 SEHNR, CDR2 FQNEAQ (reference sequence). V shed 5 bases and J 0 bases; nucleotides not matched to a gene: 7. The CDR3 runs 16 residues. The CDR3 loop is CASSPRGQGMNTEAFF. The CDR3 coding sequence is TGTGCCAGCAGCCCCCGGGGACAGGGTATGAACACTGAAGCTTTCTTT.

The chain has TRBV19 and TRBJ1-1; D gene unclear. From germline, CDR1 is LNHDA and CDR2 SQIVND (reference sequence). V dropped 8 bases and J dropped 7 bases, with 11 bases sitting between them. The CDR3 sequence is 11 residues long. CDR3 in amino acids: CASGQTSEAFF. The CDR3 region has the DNA TGTGCCAGTGGTCAGACAAGTGAAGCTTTCTTT.

The chain couples TRBV4-2 to TRBJ2-3, with no clear D. V lost 3 bases and J 1 base, leaving 5 bases between the germline ends. The CDR3 loop spans 13 amino acids. The germline V gene encodes CDR1 LGHNA and CDR2 YNFKEQ. The CDR3 coding sequence is TGTGCCAGCAGCCATCAGGGCACAGATACGCAGTATTTT. The encoded protein is CASSHQGTDTQYF.

The chain joins TRBV6-1 to TRBJ1-2; D is unclear. V was shortened by 0 bases and J by 4 bases, with 9 bases between the two germline ends. The germline V gene has CDR1 MNHNS and CDR2 SASEGT. There are 14 residues in the CDR3. The CDR3 spells CASSEAGSTYGYTF. In DNA, the CDR3 is TGTGCCAGCAGTGAAGCGGGCAGTACCTATGGCTACACCTTC.

This clone appeared once. CDR3 sequence (DNA): TGCGCCAGCAGCTCAGGGACGGAGTCCTACGAGCAGTACTTC. Encoded protein: CASSSGTESYEQYF. The J gene is TRBJ2-7, the V gene TRBV5-1, with D perhaps TRBD1 or TRBD2 (5 bases each). Trimming cost V 3 bases and J 1 base, with 11 bases left between them. CDR1 and CDR2 (germline): SGHRS, YFSETQ. This CDR3 region has 14 residues. Filled out from reference TRBV5-1 and TRBJ2-7, the complete variable domain reads KAGVTQTPRYLIKTRGQQVTLSCSPISGHRSVSWYQQTPGQGLQFLFEYFSETQRNKGNFPGRFSGRQFSNSRSEMNVSTLELGDSALYLCASSSGTESYEQYFGPGTRLTVT.

This rearrangement joins TRBV6-5 to TRBJ1-2, with D unresolved. The CDR3 has 13 residues. CDR1 MNHEY and CDR2 SVGAGI come from the germline V gene. The V gene lost 8 bases and the J gene lost 4 bases, with 14 bases spanning the gap. CDR3 DNA sequence: TGTGCCAGCGGTACAAAGGTGGGCTATGGCTACACCTTC. Its protein is CASGTKVGYGYTF.

This sequence joins TRBV9 and TRBJ2-5; D could derive from TRBD1 or TRBD2 (6 bases each). Germline assignment: CDR1 SGDLS and CDR2 YYNGEE. CDR3 size: 18 residues. With 0 bases removed from V and 5 bases from J, the gap between germline ends came to 23 bases. The CDR3 DNA sequence: TGTGCCAGCAGCGTAGGAGGGGGGCTAACGTCACCCGGGGAGACCCAGTACTTC. Protein sequence: CASSVGGGLTSPGETQYF.

The gene calls are TRBV30 and TRBJ1-3; no clear D gene. Trimming stripped 3 bases from V and 0 bases from J, with 15 bases between. CDR1 and CDR2 from the germline V gene are GTSNPN and SVGIG (reference sequence). The length of the CDR3 is 16 residues. CDR3 nucleotides: TGTGCCTGGAGCGACCTCGTCATTTTCTCTGGAAACACCATATATTTT. Translated: CAWSDLVIFSGNTIYF.